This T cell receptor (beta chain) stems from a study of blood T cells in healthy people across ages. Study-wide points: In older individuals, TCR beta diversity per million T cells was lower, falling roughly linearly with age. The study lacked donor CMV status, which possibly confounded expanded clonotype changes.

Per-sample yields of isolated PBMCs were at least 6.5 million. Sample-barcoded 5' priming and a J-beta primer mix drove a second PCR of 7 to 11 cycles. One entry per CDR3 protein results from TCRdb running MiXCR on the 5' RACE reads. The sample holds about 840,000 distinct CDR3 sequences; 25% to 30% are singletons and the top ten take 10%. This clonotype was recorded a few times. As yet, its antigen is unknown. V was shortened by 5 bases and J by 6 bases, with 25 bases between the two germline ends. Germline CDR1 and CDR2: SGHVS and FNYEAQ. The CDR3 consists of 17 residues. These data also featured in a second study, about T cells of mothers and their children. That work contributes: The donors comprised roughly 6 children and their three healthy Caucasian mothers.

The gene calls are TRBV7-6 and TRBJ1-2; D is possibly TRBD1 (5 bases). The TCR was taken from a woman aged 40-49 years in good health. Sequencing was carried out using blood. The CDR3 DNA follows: TGTGCCAGCAGCGCTAGGGGAAGACAACCCAAAAGGGATGGCTACACCTTC. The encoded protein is CASSARGRQPKRDGYTF.